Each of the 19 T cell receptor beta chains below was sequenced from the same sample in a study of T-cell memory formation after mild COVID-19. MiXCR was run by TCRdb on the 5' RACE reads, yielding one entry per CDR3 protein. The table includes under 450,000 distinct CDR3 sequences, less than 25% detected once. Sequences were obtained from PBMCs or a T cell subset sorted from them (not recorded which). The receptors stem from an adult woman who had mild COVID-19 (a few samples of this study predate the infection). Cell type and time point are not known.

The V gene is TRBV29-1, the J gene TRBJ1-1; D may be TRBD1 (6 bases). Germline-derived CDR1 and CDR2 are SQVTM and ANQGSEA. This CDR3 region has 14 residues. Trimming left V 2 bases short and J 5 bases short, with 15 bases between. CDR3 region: CSVEKTGARTEAFF. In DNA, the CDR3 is TGCAGCGTTGAAAAGACGGGGGCTCGGACTGAAGCTTTCTTT. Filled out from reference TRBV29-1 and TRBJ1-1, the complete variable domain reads SAVISQKPSRDICQRGTSLTIQCQVDSQVTMMFWYRQQPGQSLTLIATANQGSEATYESGFVIDKFPISRPNLTFSTLTVSNMSPEDSSIYLCSVEKTGARTEAFFGQGTRLTVV.

CDR3 nucleotides: TGTGCCATCCGGCGGGGGGGCCAGTCAGATACGCAGTATTTT. This encodes CAIRRGGQSDTQYF. The chain uses TRBV10-3 and TRBJ2-3; 9 bases map to TRBD2. The CDR3 length is 14 residues. CDR1 is ENHRY and CDR2 is SYGVKD in the germline V gene. Trimming at V came to 8 bases and at J to 4 bases, leaving 7 bases not matched to a gene.

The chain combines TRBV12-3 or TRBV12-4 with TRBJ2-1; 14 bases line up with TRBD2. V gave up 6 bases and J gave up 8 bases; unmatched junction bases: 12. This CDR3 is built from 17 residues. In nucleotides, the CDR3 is TGTGCCAGCAGCCTCCCCGGGACTAGCGGGAGTATGCATGAGCAGTTCTTC. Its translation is CASSLPGTSGSMHEQFF.

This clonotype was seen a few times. The CDR3 loop reads CASSPSGTTLGEQYF. In DNA, the CDR3 is TGTGCCAGCAGCCCTTCCGGGACTACCCTAGGAGAGCAGTACTTC. The chain couples TRBV11-3 to TRBJ2-7; TRBD2 agrees at 7 bases. From germline, CDR1 is SGHNT and CDR2 YENEEA. Trimming removed 5 bases from V and 7 bases from J; junction bases left unmatched: 14. This CDR3 contains 15 residues.

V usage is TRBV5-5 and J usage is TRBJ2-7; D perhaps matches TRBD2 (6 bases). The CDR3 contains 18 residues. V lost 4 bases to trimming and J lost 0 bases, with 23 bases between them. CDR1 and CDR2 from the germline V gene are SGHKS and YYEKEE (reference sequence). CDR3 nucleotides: TGTGCCAGCAGCCCGTCGAGTCCCTACCGGGACTCCTCCTACGAGCAGTACTTC. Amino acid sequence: CASSPSSPYRDSSYEQYF.

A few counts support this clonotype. The CDR3 sequence: CAWSVTGWDSYNSPLHF. In DNA form, the CDR3 reads TGTGCCTGGAGTGTAACAGGGTGGGACTCCTATAATTCACCCCTCCACTTT. The chain recombines TRBV30 with TRBJ1-6, with D possibly being TRBD1 (6 bases). The CDR3 runs 17 residues. The V and J ends lost 0 bases and 0 bases respectively, with 12 bases between them. CDR1 and CDR2 (germline): GTSNPN, SVGIG (reference sequence).

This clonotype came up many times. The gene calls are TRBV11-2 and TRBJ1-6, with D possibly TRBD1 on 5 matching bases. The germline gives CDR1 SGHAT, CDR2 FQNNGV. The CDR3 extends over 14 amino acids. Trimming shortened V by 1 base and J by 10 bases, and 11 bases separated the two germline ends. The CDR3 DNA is TGTGCCAGCAGCTTAGGTGGGGGGAAGTCACCCCTCCACTTT. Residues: CASSLGGGKSPLHF.

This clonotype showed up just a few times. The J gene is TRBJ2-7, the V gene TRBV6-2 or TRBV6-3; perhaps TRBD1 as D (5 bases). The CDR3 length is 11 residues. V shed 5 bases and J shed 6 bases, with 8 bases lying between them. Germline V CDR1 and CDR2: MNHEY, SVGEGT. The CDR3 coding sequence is TGTGCCAGCAGTACAGGAGCCGAGCAGTACTTC. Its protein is CASSTGAEQYF.

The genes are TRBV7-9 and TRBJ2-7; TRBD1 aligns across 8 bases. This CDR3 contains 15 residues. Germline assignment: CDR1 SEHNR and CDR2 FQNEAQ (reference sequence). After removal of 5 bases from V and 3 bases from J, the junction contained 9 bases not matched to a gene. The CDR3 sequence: CASSQLGTGGYEQYF. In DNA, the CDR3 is TGTGCCAGCAGCCAATTGGGAACAGGGGGCTACGAGCAGTACTTC.

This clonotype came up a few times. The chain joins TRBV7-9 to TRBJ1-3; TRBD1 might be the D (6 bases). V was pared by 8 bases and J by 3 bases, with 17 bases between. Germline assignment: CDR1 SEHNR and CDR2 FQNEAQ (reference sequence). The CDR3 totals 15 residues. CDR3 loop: CASRKQGIGGNTIYF. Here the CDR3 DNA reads TGTGCCAGCCGTAAACAGGGAATCGGTGGAAACACCATATATTTT. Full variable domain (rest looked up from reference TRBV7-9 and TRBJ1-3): DTGVSQNPRHKITKRGQNVTFRCDPISEHNRLYWYRQTLGQGPEFLTYFQNEAQLEKSRLLSDRFSAERPKGSFSTLEIQRTEQGDSAMYLCASRKQGIGGNTIYFGEGSWLTVV.

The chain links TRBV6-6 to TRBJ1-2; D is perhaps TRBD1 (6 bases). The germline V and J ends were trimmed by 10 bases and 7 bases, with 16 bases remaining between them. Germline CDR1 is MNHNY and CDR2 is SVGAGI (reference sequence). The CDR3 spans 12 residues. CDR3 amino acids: CAIRPGAFGYTF. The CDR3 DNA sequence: TGTGCCATCCGACCGGGGGCATTTGGCTACACCTTC.

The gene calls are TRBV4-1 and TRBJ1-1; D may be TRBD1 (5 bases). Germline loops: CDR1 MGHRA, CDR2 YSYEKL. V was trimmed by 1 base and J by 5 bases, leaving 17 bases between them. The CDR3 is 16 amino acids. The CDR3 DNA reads TGCGCCAGCAGCCAAGCTCAGGGTGGCGAAGCGACTGAAGCTTTCTTT. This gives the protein CASSQAQGGEATEAFF.

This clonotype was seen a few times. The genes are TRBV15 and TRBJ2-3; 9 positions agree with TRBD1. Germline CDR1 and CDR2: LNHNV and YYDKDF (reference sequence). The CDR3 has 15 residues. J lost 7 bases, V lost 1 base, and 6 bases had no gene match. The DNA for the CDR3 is TGTGCCACCAGCAGAGGTGGACAGGGGTTTTATACGCAGTATTTT. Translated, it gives CATSRGGQGFYTQYF.

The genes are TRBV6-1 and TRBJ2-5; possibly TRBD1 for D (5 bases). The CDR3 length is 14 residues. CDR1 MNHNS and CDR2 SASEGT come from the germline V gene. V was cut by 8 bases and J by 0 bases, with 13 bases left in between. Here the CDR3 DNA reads TGTGCCAGCTTTCAGGGAAGGTACCAAGAGACCCAGTACTTC. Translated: CASFQGRYQETQYF.

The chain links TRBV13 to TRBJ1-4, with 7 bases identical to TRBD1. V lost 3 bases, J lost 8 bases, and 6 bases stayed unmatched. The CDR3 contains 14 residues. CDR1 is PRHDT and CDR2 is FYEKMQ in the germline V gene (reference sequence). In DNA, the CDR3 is TGTGCCAGCAGCTTTTCAGGGGGACAGGAAAAACTGTTTTTT. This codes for CASSFSGGQEKLFF.

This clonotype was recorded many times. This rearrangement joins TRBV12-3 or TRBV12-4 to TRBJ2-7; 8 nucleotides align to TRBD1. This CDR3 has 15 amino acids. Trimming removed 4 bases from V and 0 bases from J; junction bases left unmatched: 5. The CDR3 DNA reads TGTGCCAGCAGTTACGGACAGGGAAGCTCCTACGAGCAGTACTTC. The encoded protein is CASSYGQGSSYEQYF.

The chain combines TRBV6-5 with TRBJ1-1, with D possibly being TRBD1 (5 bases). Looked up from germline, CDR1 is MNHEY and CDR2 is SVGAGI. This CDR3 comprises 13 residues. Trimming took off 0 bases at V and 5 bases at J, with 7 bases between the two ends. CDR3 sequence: CASSYSRDTEAFF. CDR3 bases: TGTGCCAGCAGTTACTCCAGGGATACTGAAGCTTTCTTT.

The CDR3 here is CASRDRGVTMNTEAFF. CDR3 in DNA: TGTGCCAGCCGGGACAGGGGGGTTACTATGAACACTGAAGCTTTCTTT. The chain recombines TRBV18 with TRBJ1-1; 11 bases fit TRBD1. The CDR3 covers 16 residues. Per the germline V gene, CDR1 is KGHSH and CDR2 is LQKENI. The trim removed 8 bases at V and 0 bases at J, leaving 8 bases unmatched.

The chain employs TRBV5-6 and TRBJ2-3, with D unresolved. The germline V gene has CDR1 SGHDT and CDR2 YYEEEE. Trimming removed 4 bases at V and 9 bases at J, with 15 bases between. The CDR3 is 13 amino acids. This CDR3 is CASSRTGSETQYF. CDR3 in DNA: TGTGCCAGCAGCAGGACCGGCTCGGAGACGCAGTATTTT.